This T cell receptor (beta chain) is drawn from a study of regulatory T cells in long-lasting Graves disease. Specified time point: persistent/refractory GD, antithyroid drugs over 5 years with positive TRAb. RNA extracted from PBMCs served as the sequencing template. Libraries of TCR beta came from iRepertoire HTBI primers plus Arm-PCR of CDR3 regions. Original data processing: Identification across samples found 62 TRBV and approximately 15 TRBJ segments. TCRdb redid the calling of the multiplex PCR reads with MiXCR, one entry per CDR3 protein. None of the V and J calls come from the authors' own analysis; TCRdb made them. The sample shows about 470,000 distinct CDR3 sequences, around 21% of them seen only once. Germline loops: CDR1 SEHNR, CDR2 FQNEAQ (reference sequence). The CDR3 spans 17 residues. J gave up 0 bases and V 4 bases, and 8 bases lay outside the gene matches.

The specimen comprised peripheral blood mononuclear cells (PBMCs), sampled when the disease was refractory, from a patient treated with antithyroid drugs. The origin of this receptor is a female donor with Graves disease. The chain links TRBV7-9 to TRBJ2-7; 11 bases agree with TRBD2. The DNA for the CDR3 is TGTGCCAGCAGCTCGCTACTAGCGGGGGAAAGCTCCTACGAGCAGTACTTC. It encodes CASSSLLAGESSYEQYF.